The T cell receptor beta chain described here comes from a study of T cell responses to AZD1222 COVID-19 vaccine. This CDR3 has 13 residues. V was trimmed by 0 bases and J by 5 bases, leaving 5 bases between them. The germline V gene encodes CDR1 SGHNT and CDR2 YYREEE (reference sequence). The data were produced by immunoSEQ multiplex PCR, yet TCRdb's version contains in-frame clones alone and is incomplete. This table has roughly 99,000 clones, about 90% appearing once. Investigators merged groups given second doses at roughly 4 or roughly 12 weeks. On this clone: The antigen remains unidentified.

General study findings and limits: Reports say nearly half of spike-specific TCRs go after unmutated variant regions.

This clonotype was sampled from an adult who received the AZD1222 COVID-19 vaccine. The sequencing here drew on peripheral blood, taken 28 days after the second AZD1222 dose. This sequence joins TRBV5-4 and TRBJ2-2; no definite D call. For the CDR3, the DNA is TGTGCCAGCAGCTTGGACCTAACCGGGGAGCTGTTTTTT. Its protein product is CASSLDLTGELFF.